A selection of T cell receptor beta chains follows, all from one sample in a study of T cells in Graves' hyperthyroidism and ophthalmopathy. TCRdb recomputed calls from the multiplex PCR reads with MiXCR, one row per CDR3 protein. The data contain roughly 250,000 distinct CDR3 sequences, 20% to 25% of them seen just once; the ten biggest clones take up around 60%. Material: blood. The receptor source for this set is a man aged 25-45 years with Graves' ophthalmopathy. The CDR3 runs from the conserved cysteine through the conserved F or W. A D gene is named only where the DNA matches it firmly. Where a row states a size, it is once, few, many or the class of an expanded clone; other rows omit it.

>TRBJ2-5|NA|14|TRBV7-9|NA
CASSLFEGLETQYF
TGTGCCAGCAGCTTATTCGAGGGGTTGGAGACCCAGTACTTC
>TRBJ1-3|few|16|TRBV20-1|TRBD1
CSAANPGGSSGNTIYF
TGCAGTGCTGCCAACCCAGGGGGTAGCTCTGGAAACACCATATATTTT
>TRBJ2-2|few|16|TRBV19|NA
CASSTLAGEGTGELFF
TGTGCCAGTAGTACTTTGGCAGGGGAGGGGACCGGGGAGCTGTTTTTT
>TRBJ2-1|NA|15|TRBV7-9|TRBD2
CASSPPGTRYNEQFF
TGTGCCAGCAGCCCCCCCGGGACTAGGTACAATGAGCAGTTCTTC
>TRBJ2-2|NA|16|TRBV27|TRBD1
CASSGTGGVNTGELFF
TGTGCCAGCTCCGGGACAGGGGGAGTTAACACCGGGGAGCTGTTTTTT
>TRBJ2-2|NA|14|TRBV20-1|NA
CSARVRTNTGELFF
TGCAGTGCTAGAGTGCGCACGAACACCGGGGAGCTGTTTTTT
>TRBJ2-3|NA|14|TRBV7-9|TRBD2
CASATSGRTDTQYF
TGTGCCAGCGCGACTAGCGGGAGGACAGATACGCAGTATTTT
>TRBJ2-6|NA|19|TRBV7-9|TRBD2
CASTTGWLAGLSGANVLTF
TGTGCCAGCACCACAGGCTGGCTAGCGGGACTGTCTGGGGCCAACGTCCTGACTTTC
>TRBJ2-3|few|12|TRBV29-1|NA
CSGRLGQDTQYF
TGCAGCGGCAGACTAGGCCAAGATACGCAGTATTTT
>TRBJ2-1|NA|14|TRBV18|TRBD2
CAGSMGGSNNEQFF
TGTGCCGGCTCAATGGGGGGGAGCAACAATGAGCAGTTCTTC
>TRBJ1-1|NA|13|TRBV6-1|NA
CASLTREGTEAFF
TGTGCCAGCCTGACCAGGGAAGGCACTGAAGCTTTCTTT
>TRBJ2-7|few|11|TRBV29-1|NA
CSVIELYEQYF
TGCAGCGTTATTGAGCTCTACGAGCAGTACTTC
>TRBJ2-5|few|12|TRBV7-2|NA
CASSLEFETQYF
TGTGCCAGCAGCTTAGAGTTCGAGACCCAGTACTTC
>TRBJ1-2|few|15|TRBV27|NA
CASSTNPRGIGGYTF
TGTGCCAGCAGCACGAACCCAAGGGGTATCGGTGGCTACACCTTC
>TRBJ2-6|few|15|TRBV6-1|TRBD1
CASWDSSSGANVLTF
TGTGCCAGCTGGGACAGTAGTAGCGGGGCCAACGTCCTGACTTTC
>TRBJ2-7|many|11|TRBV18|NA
CASSPSHEQYF
TGTGCCAGCTCACCCAGCCACGAGCAGTACTTC
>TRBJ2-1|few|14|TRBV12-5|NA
CASGLNRRDNEQFF
TGTGCTAGTGGCCTTAACCGTAGGGACAATGAGCAGTTCTTC
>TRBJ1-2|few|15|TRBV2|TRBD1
CASKVAGGGRYGYTF
TGTGCCAGCAAGGTGGCAGGGGGTGGACGATATGGCTACACCTTC
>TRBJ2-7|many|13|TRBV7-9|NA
CASSLDRTYEQYF
TGTGCCAGCAGCTTGGACAGAACCTACGAGCAGTACTTC
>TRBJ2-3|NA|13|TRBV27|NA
CASRPPRTDTQYF
TGTGCCAGCAGACCCCCCCGAACAGATACGCAGTATTTT
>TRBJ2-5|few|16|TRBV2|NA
CASSGGRGASEETQYF
TGTGCCAGCAGTGGGGGACGAGGGGCCAGTGAAGAGACCCAGTACTTC
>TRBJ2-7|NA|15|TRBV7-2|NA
CASSNGHLSSYEQYF
TGTGCCAGCAGCAACGGACACTTGAGCTCCTACGAGCAGTACTTC
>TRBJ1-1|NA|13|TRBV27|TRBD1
CANPTGVGTEAFF
TGTGCCAACCCTACAGGGGTGGGAACTGAAGCTTTCTTT
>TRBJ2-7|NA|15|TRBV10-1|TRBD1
CASSPGQGNPYEQYF
TGCGCCAGCAGTCCGGGACAGGGTAACCCCTACGAGCAGTACTTC
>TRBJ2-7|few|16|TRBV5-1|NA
CASSSGEGLIAYEQYF
TGCGCCAGCAGCTCCGGTGAAGGGCTCATTGCTTACGAGCAGTACTTC
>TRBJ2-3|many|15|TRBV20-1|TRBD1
CSATHGQGAADTQYF
TGCAGTGCTACTCATGGACAGGGGGCGGCAGATACGCAGTATTTT
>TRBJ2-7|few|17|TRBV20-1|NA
CSALWGRTLQGSYEQYF
TGCAGTGCTCTATGGGGCCGGACCCTTCAGGGGTCCTACGAGCAGTACTTC
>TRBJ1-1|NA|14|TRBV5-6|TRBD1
CASIPRGRATEAFF
TGTGCCAGCATACCCAGGGGGCGCGCCACTGAAGCTTTCTTT
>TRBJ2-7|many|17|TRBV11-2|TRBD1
CASSLALMAGGLSEQYF
TGTGCCAGCAGCTTAGCCCTTATGGCAGGGGGTCTTAGCGAGCAGTACTTC
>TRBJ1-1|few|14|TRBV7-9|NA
CASSLVAQNTEAFF
TGTGCCAGCAGCTTAGTGGCACAGAACACTGAAGCTTTCTTT
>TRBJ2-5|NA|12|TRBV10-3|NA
CAISPNQETQYF
TGTGCCATCAGTCCCAACCAAGAGACCCAGTACTTC
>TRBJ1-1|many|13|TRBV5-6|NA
CASSFRAPTEAFF
TGTGCCAGCAGCTTCCGGGCACCTACTGAAGCTTTCTTT
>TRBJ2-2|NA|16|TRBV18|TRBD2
CASSPPLAGNTGELFF
TGTGCCAGCTCACCACCCCTAGCGGGGAACACCGGGGAGCTGTTTTTT
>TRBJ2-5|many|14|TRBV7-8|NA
CASSLGDSGETQYF
TGTGCCAGCAGCTTAGGGGACAGCGGGGAGACCCAGTACTTC
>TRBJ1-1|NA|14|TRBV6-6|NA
CASSYLGGNTEAFF
TGTGCCAGCAGTTACCTAGGGGGGAACACTGAAGCTTTCTTT
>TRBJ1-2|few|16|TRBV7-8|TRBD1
CASSSPSGQANYGYTF
TGTGCCAGCAGCTCCCCTTCAGGACAGGCTAACTATGGCTACACCTTC
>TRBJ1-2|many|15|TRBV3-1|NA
CASSRNSPGNYGYTF
TGTGCCAGCAGCCGCAACTCCCCAGGGAACTATGGCTACACCTTC
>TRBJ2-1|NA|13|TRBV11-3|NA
CASSLGPHNEQFF
TGTGCCAGCAGTTTGGGGCCACACAATGAGCAGTTCTTC
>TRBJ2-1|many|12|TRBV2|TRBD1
CASRSWDSKQFF
TGTGCCAGCAGGTCCTGGGACAGTAAGCAGTTCTTC
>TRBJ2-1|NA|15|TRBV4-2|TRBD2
CASSPRLAGVHEQFF
TGTGCCAGCAGCCCGCGACTAGCGGGAGTGCATGAGCAGTTCTTC
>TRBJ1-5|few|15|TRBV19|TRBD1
CASSTMTGIWQPQHF
TGTGCCAGTAGTACCATGACAGGGATTTGGCAGCCCCAGCATTTT
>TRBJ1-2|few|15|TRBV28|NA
CASSLPGTGNYGYTF
TGTGCCAGCAGTTTACCAGGTACGGGGAACTATGGCTACACCTTC
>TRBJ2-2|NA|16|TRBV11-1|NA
CASSLARRANTGELFF
TGTGCCAGCAGCTTAGCGAGGAGGGCGAACACCGGGGAGCTGTTTTTT
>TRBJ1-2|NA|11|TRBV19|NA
CASSIGYGYTF
TGTGCCAGTAGTATCGGCTATGGCTACACCTTC
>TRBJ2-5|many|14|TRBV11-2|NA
CASSPTGRQETQYF
TGTGCCAGCAGCCCGACAGGACGACAAGAGACCCAGTACTTC
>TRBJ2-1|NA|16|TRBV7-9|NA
CASSLRTTLPRNEQFF
TGTGCCAGCAGCTTAAGGACCACCCTACCTCGCAATGAGCAGTTCTTC
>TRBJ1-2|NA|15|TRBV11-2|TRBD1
CASRPIAGGGDGYTF
TGTGCCAGCAGACCGATCGCAGGGGGCGGCGATGGCTACACCTTC
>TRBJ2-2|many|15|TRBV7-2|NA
CASSRGGTSTGELFF
TGTGCCAGCAGCAGGGGCGGGACGTCCACCGGGGAGCTGTTTTTT
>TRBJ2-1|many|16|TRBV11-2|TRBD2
CASSFRLAVSYNEQFF
TGTGCCAGCAGCTTCAGACTAGCGGTCTCCTACAATGAGCAGTTCTTC